This T cell receptor beta chain stems from a study of blood T cells in healthy people across ages. Germline V gene data show CDR1 as SGHTA and CDR2 as FQGNSA. Trimming at V came to 6 bases and at J to 4 bases, leaving 5 bases not matched to a gene. The CDR3 runs to 13 residues. PCR was performed a second time for about 6 to 12 cycles using a sample-barcoded 5' primer and a J-beta primer mix. Each cDNA molecule received a tag from a template-switch adaptor that had 12 random nucleotides. In TCRdb, the 5' RACE reads were re-called with MiXCR into one record per CDR3 protein. The top ten hold around 30% of the sample, which has 800,000 or so distinct CDR3 sequences, around 62% seen once. The study, taken as a whole, reports: Naive T cell percentage strongly correlated with TCR beta diversity.

With respect to this clonotype: Its target is unknown.

Sample: blood. The receptor was isolated from a young man in good health. The chain has TRBV7-2 and TRBJ1-2; 7 nucleotides align to TRBD1. The CDR3 reads CASRGDSSYGYTF. The DNA for the CDR3 is TGTGCCAGCAGAGGGGACAGTTCCTATGGCTACACCTTC. Drawing the rest from reference TRBV7-2 and TRBJ1-2, the complete variable domain is GAGVSQSPSNKVTEKGKDVELRCDPISGHTALYWYRQSLGQGLEFLIYFQGNSAPDKSGLPSDRFSAERTGGSVSTLTIQRTQQEDSAVYLCASRGDSSYGYTFGSGTRLTVV.